The source of this T cell receptor (beta chain) is a study of shared clonotypes between healthy human individuals. The study's findings and limits: Only blood was sampled; tissue repertoires likely differ. Genetic and exposure-history diversity was limited by the small donor number.

There are 15 residues in the CDR3. Germline-derived CDR1 and CDR2 are MNHEY and SMNVEV (reference sequence). Trimming stripped 0 bases from V and 5 bases from J, with 13 bases between. Original methodology: Quality scores were absent from the junction-only immunoSEQ sequences, so filtering differed. Only in-frame clones appear in the TCRdb table, and some are missing; sequencing was by immunoSEQ multiplex PCR. The DNA gave D and trimming, while V, J and clone size come from that table. This sample has roughly 510,000 clones; about 80% occur once, and the top ten carry about 12%. In its sample, this clone was seen once. Its cognate antigen is unknown. Extraction of genomic DNA in unsorted samples used about 81 million PBMCs.

Sequenced input: PBMCs. This sequence joins TRBV27 and TRBJ2-5; the D call may be TRBD1 or TRBD2 (5 bases each). The sequence was collected from a woman aged 40-49 years in good health. Some clones in this sample may be carry-over from other donors' samples. CDR3 bases: TGTGCCAGCAGTTTATCGGGACGAGGCCGGGAGACCCAGTACTTC. It translates to CASSLSGRGRETQYF.